A single sample gave rise to the 12 T cell receptor beta chains below, sequenced in a study of OX40 agonist ivuxolimab in advanced cancers. This table comes from immunoSEQ multiplex PCR, and its TCRdb copy is limited to in-frame clones, with some not included. This sample has about 49,000 clones, with roughly 85% found just once. Sequences were derived from CD4+ or CD8+ T cells sorted from blood, sampled in a trial of the OX40 agonist ivuxolimab. Receptors originate from an adult with an advanced solid tumor such as melanoma, head and neck, liver or kidney cancer.

The V and J genes are TRBV30 and TRBJ2-7; 10 nucleotides line up with TRBD1. Germline-derived CDR1 and CDR2 are GTSNPN and SVGIG (reference sequence). J was trimmed by 4 bases and V by 2 bases; bases with no gene match: 5. The CDR3 runs to 14 residues. This chain's CDR3 is CAWSYGTGDYEQYF. CDR3 sequence (DNA): TGTGCCTGGAGTTACGGGACAGGGGATTACGAGCAGTACTTC.

This chain joins TRBV5-1 and TRBJ1-2; D might be TRBD1 (5 bases). The CDR3 has 14 residues. Trimming left V 0 bases short and J 7 bases short, with 13 bases between. Per the germline V gene, CDR1 is SGHRS and CDR2 is YFSETQ. The CDR3 protein is CASSLGQGSGGYTF. The CDR3 nucleotides read TGCGCCAGCAGCTTGGGGCAGGGATCCGGTGGCTACACCTTC.

This sequence joins TRBV29-1 and TRBJ2-2; TRBD2 matches 11 bases. V lost 7 bases and J lost 9; bases outside the gene matches: 7. This CDR3 is built from 13 residues. CDR1 is SQVTM, CDR2 ANQGSEA, per germline. The CDR3 DNA follows: TGCAGCGGGGGCACTAGCGGGAGCAGGGAGCTGTTTTTT. Translated: CSGGTSGSRELFF.

V and J are TRBV2 and TRBJ2-6; maybe TRBD1 (6 bases). Trimming removed 6 bases at V and 0 bases at J, with 6 bases between. This CDR3 comprises 14 residues. CDR1 and CDR2 from the germline V gene are SNHLY and FYNNEI. Here the CDR3 DNA reads TGTGCCAGCAGGGACAGCTCTGGGGCCAACGTCCTGACTTTC. Translating it yields CASRDSSGANVLTF.

The chain carries TRBV5-8 and TRBJ2-1, with D maybe TRBD1 (5 bases). The V and J ends lost 5 bases and 1 base respectively, with 13 bases between them. Germline CDR1 and CDR2: SGHTS and YDEGEE. The CDR3 loop spans 15 amino acids. The CDR3 reads CASSLASGSYNEQFF. CDR3 DNA sequence: TGTGCCAGCAGTCTCGCGTCAGGGTCCTACAATGAGCAGTTCTTC.

The rearrangement joins TRBV5-1 to TRBJ2-3, with D possibly being TRBD1 or TRBD2 (5 bases each). Germline assignment: CDR1 SGHRS and CDR2 YFSETQ. The V gene lost 7 bases and the J gene lost 2 bases, with 11 bases spanning the gap. The CDR3 contains 13 residues. CDR3 protein: CASGVGDTDTQYF. DNA for the CDR3: TGCGCCAGCGGGGTGGGGGACACAGATACGCAGTATTTT. Complete variable domain (other parts from reference TRBV5-1 and TRBJ2-3): KAGVTQTPRYLIKTRGQQVTLSCSPISGHRSVSWYQQTPGQGLQFLFEYFSETQRNKGNFPGRFSGRQFSNSRSEMNVSTLELGDSALYLCASGVGDTDTQYFGPGTRLTVL.

The genes are TRBV28 and TRBJ2-7; the match to TRBD2 covers 8 bases. CDR3 size: 16 residues. Germline-derived CDR1 and CDR2 are MDHEN and SYDVKM. V dropped 3 bases and J dropped 2; count of bases not matched to a gene: 9. CDR3 nucleotide sequence: TGTGCCAGCAGTTTTCATCTAGCGGGTTTAACCTACGAGCAGTACTTC. This translates into CASSFHLAGLTYEQYF.

This rearrangement joins TRBV14 to TRBJ2-3; TRBD2 matches at 8 bases. Germline CDR1 and CDR2: SGHDN and FVKESK. The CDR3 spans 17 residues. Germline trimming cut 4 bases from V and 2 bases from J; bases unmatched to any gene: 11. In nucleotides, the CDR3 is TGTGCCAGCAGCCTCCCGCCCCGAGCGGGGGACACAGATACGCAGTATTTT. Residues: CASSLPPRAGDTDTQYF.

The chain employs TRBV11-2 and TRBJ2-1, with no clear D. Trimming stripped 3 bases from V and 1 base from J, with 7 bases between. Germline CDR1 SGHAT, CDR2 FQNNGV. This CDR3 is built from 14 residues. For the CDR3, the DNA is TGTGCCAGCAGCTTTCCTGGGTCCTACAATGAGCAGTTCTTC. This encodes CASSFPGSYNEQFF. Full variable domain (rest looked up from reference TRBV11-2 and TRBJ2-1): EAGVAQSPRYKIIEKRQSVAFWCNPISGHATLYWYQQILGQGPKLLIQFQNNGVVDDSQLPKDRFSAERLKGVDSTLKIQPAKLEDSAVYLCASSFPGSYNEQFFGPGTRLTVL.

In this sample, this clone turned up once. This chain uses TRBV7-2 with TRBJ2-1; 12 bases map to TRBD2. CDR1 is SGHTA, CDR2 FQGNSA, per germline. Germline trimming cut 6 bases from V and 10 bases from J; bases unmatched to any gene: 10. This CDR3 has 15 residues. DNA of the CDR3: TGTGCCAGCAGTTTTACGCGGCTAGCGGGAGGGGAGCAGTTCTTC. Translating gives CASSFTRLAGGEQFF.

This chain links TRBV9 with TRBJ1-6; D not resolved. Trimming removed 3 bases at V and 8 bases at J, with 9 bases between. Germline V gene data show CDR1 as SGDLS and CDR2 as YYNGEE. The CDR3 is 13 amino acids. The CDR3 protein is CASSGYMDSPLHF. The CDR3 DNA is TGTGCCAGCAGCGGATACATGGATTCACCCCTCCACTTT.

The chain links TRBV7-9 to TRBJ2-1, with 11 bases matching TRBD2. The CDR3 has 16 residues. In germline, CDR1 is SEHNR, CDR2 FQNEAQ (reference sequence). The V gene end was trimmed by 5 bases and the J gene end by 4 bases; junction bases not matched to a gene: 7. The CDR3 here is CASSPPGLAEYNEQFF. DNA for the CDR3: TGTGCCAGCAGCCCTCCGGGACTAGCGGAATACAATGAGCAGTTCTTC.